The 6 T cell receptor beta chains below all came from one sample that was sequenced in a study of tumor-infiltrating lymphocytes in oesophageal squamous cell carcinoma. TCRdb reanalysed the reads using MiXCR and keeps one entry per CDR3 protein. The table lists roughly 12,000 distinct CDR3 sequences, roughly 60% of them singletons, with approximately 54% in the top ten. The sequenced sample consisted of blood. Receptor source: a female donor with esophageal squamous cell carcinoma.

The chain recombines TRBV12-3 or TRBV12-4 with TRBJ2-4; 9 nucleotides line up with TRBD2. TRBJ2-5 matches the DNA end more closely, so the J call is doubtful. The CDR3 has 16 amino acids. CDR3: CASSFFEAGGRWTQYF. The CDR3 nucleotides are TGTGCCAGCAGTTTTTTTGAAGCGGGAGGCCGCTGGACCCAGTACTTC.

This clonotype was observed a handful of times. This may arise from a read error, as a much more abundant clone is one base away. The genes are TRBV4-3 and TRBJ2-5, with a weak D call TRBD2 (5 bases). The last part of the DNA fits TRBJ2-1 better; the J call may be wrong. There are 14 residues in the CDR3. Germline assignment: CDR1 LGHNA and CDR2 YSLEER. The CDR3 coding sequence is TGCGCCAGCAGCCAAGCGGCTGAGGGCGTCGGGCAGTTCTTC. It yields the protein CASSQAAEGVGQFF.

This chain connects TRBV6-1 to TRBJ2-3; possibly TRBD1 or TRBD2 for D (6 bases each). The J call may be wrong; the DNA end is better matched by TRBJ2-1. Germline V gene lookup returns CDR1 MNHNS and CDR2 SASEGT. This CDR3 is 15 amino acids long. The DNA for the CDR3 is TGTGCCAGCAGTGACTTGGGGGGCGCATTCTACGAGCAGTTCTTC. Translated: CASSDLGGAFYEQFF.

The chain is built from TRBV2 and TRBJ2-5; a possible D gene is TRBD2 (5 bases). Trimming stripped 3 bases from V and 1 base from J, with 9 bases between. CDR1 is SNHLY and CDR2 is FYNNEI in the germline V gene. The length of the CDR3 is 14 residues. The DNA of the CDR3 is TGTGCCAGCAGTGAGACGGGGTTCCAAGAGACCCAGTACTTC. It is translated as CASSETGFQETQYF.

Worth noting for this clonotype: A single base separates this from a much larger clone, so it may be a read error. The chain couples TRBV2 to TRBJ2-4; 12 bases line up with TRBD1. The J call may be faulty, since TRBJ2-1 better matches the DNA end. This CDR3 spans 15 amino acids. CDR1 and CDR2 from the germline V gene are SNHLY and FYNNEI. DNA of the CDR3: TGTGCCAGCAGTAGAACAGGGGACAGGGGGCACGAGCAGTTCTTC. Translated, it gives CASSRTGDRGHEQFF.

The chain uses TRBV10-2 and TRBJ2-7, with 8 bases matching TRBD1. The J call could be wrong; TRBJ2-5 is a better fit for the DNA end. This CDR3 is built from 13 residues. CDR1 and CDR2 from the germline V gene are WSHSY and SAAADI. CDR3 region: CASRDRVGETQYF. The DNA for the CDR3 is TGCGCCAGCAGGGACAGGGTGGGAGAGACCCAGTACTTC.